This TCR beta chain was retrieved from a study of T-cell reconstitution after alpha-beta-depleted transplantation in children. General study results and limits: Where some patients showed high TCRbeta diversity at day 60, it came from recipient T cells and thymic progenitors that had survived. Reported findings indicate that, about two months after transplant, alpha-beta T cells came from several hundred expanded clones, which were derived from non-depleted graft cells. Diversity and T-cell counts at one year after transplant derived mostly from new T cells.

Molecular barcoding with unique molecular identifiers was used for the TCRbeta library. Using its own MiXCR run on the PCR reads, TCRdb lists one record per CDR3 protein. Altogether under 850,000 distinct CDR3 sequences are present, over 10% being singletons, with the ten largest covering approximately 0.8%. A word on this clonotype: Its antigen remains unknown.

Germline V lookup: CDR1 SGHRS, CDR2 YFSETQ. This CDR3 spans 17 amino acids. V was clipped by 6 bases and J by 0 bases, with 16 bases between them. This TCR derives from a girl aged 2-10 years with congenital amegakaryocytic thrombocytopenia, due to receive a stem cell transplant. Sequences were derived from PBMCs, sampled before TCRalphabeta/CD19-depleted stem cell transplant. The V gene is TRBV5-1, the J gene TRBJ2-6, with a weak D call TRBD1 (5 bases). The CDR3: CASNPEDTVSGANVLTF. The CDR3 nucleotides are TGCGCCAGCAACCCAGAGGACACCGTCTCTGGGGCCAACGTCCTGACTTTC.